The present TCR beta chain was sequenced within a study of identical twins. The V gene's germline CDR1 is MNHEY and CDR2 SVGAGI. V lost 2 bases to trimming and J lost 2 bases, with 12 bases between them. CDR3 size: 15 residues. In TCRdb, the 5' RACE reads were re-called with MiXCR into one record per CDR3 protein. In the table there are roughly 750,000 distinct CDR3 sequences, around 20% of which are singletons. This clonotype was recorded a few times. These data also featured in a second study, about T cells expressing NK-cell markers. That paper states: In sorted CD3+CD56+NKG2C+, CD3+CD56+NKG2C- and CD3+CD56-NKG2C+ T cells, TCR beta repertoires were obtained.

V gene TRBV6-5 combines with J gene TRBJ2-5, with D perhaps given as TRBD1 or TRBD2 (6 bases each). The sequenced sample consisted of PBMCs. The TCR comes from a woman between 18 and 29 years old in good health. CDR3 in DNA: TGTGCCAGCAGTTACCGTGGGGGGCGGCAAGAGACCCAGTACTTC. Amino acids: CASSYRGGRQETQYF.